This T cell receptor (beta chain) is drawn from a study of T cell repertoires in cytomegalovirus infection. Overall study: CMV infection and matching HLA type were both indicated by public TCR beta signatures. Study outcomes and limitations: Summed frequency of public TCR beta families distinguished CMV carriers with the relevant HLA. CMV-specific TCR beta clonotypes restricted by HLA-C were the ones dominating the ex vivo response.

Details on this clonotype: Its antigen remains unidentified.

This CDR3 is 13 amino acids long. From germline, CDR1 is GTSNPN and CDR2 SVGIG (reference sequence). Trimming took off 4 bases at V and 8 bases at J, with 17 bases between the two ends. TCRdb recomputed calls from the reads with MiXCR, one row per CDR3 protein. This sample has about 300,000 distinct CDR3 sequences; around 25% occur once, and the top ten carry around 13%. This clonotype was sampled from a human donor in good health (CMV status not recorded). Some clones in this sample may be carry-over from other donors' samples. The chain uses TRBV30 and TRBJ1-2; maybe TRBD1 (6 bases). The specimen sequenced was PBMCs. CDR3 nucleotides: TGTGCCTGGATTATACAGGGAGGACGCGGCTACACCTTC. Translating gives CAWIIQGGRGYTF.